This T cell receptor (beta chain) was sequenced for a study of control samples from healthy donors and cancer patients. This clone was counted a single time. A read error may produce the germline difference seen at one junction end. CDR1 and CDR2 (germline): LNHNV, YYDKDF (reference sequence). This CDR3 has 16 residues. The data were produced by immunoSEQ multiplex PCR, yet TCRdb's version contains in-frame clones alone and is incomplete. Among some 66,000 clones, 85% were seen once, and the ten largest hold roughly 5%. V is TRBV15 and J is TRBJ2-3; tentative D call: TRBD1 (5 bases). The receptor comes from a man aged 35-49 years in good health. Sequenced material: blood. CDR3 loop: CATNRVRDRSTDTQYF. The CDR3 DNA is TGTGCCACCAACAGAGTTAGAGACAGAAGCACAGATACGCAGTATTTT.